This T cell receptor beta chain was obtained from a study of post-analysis software for immune sequencing data. In the study overall: Recorded subtypes: relapsing-remitting, secondary progressive, progressive-relapsing; some patients unannotated.

Study findings and constraints: Controls had lower frequencies than patients of a handful of TRBV segments, which included TRBV5-6, TRBV5-1 and TRBV20-1.

CDR1 and CDR2 (germline): MNHNS, SASEGT. The CDR3 has 14 amino acids. V lost 7 bases and J lost 8, with 18 bases in between. Concerning this clonotype itself: Its antigen is not known.

Each TCR beta cDNA library carried unique molecular identifiers. Each CDR3 protein is one row after TCRdb ran MiXCR on the PCR reads. The table records some 700,000 distinct CDR3 sequences, 59% of them present only once. The chain employs TRBV6-1 and TRBJ2-1; perhaps TRBD1 as D (6 bases). The sample consisted of blood. This sequence was found in a girl aged 2-15 years with multiple sclerosis. The DNA of the CDR3 is TGTGCCAGCACCCTACAGGGACAACTCTATGAGCAGTTCTTC. This encodes CASTLQGQLYEQFF.